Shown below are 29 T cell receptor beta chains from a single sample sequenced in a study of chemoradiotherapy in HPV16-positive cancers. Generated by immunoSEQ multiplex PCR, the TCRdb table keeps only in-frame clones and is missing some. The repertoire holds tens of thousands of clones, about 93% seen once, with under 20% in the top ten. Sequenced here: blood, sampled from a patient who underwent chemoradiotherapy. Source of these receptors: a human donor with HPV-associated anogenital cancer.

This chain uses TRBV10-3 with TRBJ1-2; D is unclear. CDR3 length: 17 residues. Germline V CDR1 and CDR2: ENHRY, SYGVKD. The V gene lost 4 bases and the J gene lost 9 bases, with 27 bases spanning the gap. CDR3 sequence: CAISVRVSSGRSVRYTF. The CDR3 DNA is TGTGCCATCAGTGTAAGGGTAAGTTCGGGCAGATCGGTTCGCTACACCTTC.

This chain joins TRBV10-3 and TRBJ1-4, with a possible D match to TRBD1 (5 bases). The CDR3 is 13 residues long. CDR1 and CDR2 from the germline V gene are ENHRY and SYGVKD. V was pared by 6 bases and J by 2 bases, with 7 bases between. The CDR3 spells CAISRQTNEKLFF. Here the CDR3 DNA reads TGTGCCATCAGCAGACAGACTAATGAAAAACTGTTTTTT.

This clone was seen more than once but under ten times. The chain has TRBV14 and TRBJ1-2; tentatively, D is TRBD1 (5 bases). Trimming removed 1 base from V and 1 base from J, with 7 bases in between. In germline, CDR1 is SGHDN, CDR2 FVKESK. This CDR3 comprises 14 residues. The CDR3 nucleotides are TGTGCCAGCAGCCAAGTAGGGGTTAACTATGGCTACACCTTC. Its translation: CASSQVGVNYGYTF.

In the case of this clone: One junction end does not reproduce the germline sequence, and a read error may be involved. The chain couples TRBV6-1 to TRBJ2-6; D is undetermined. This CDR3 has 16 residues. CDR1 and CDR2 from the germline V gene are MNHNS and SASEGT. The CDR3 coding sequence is TGTGCCAGCAGCGAAGGTCGTTACTCTGGGGCCAACGTCCTGACTTTC. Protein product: CASSEGRYSGANVLTF.

The CDR3 is CASRKTGESEKLFF. In DNA form, the CDR3 reads TGTGCCAGCAGGAAGACAGGGGAAAGTGAAAAACTGTTTTTT. V and J are TRBV11-2 and TRBJ1-4; 8 bases are shared with TRBD1. Looked up from germline, CDR1 is SGHAT and CDR2 is FQNNGV. J lost 7 bases, V lost 6 bases, and 7 bases had no gene match. This CDR3 contains 14 residues.

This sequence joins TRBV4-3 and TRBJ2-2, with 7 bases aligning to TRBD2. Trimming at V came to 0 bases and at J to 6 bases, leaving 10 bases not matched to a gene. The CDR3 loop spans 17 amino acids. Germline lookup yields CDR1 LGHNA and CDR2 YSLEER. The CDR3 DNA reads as TGCGCCAGCAGCCAAGACCCTAGCGGAAGTGGGGCCGGGGAGCTGTTTTTT. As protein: CASSQDPSGSGAGELFF.

The chain's CDR3 is CASSLDLSPLHF. For the CDR3, the DNA is TGTGCCAGCAGCTTAGACTTATCACCCCTCCACTTT. V is TRBV7-2 and J is TRBJ1-6; D is unresolved. Trimming removed 1 base at V and 10 bases at J, with 5 bases between. This CDR3 contains 12 residues. Germline lookup yields CDR1 SGHTA and CDR2 FQGNSA.

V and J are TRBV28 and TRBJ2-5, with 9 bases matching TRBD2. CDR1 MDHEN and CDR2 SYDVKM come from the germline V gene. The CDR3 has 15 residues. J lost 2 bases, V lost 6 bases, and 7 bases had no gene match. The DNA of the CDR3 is TGTGCCAGCAGGGGAGCGGGAGGTGGGCAAGAGACCCAGTACTTC. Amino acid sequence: CASRGAGGGQETQYF. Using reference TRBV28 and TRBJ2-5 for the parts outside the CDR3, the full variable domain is DVKVTQSSRYLVKRTGEKVFLECVQDMDHENMFWYRQDPGLGLRLIYFSYDVKMKEKGDIPEGYSVSREKKERFSLILESASTNQTSMYLCASRGAGGGQETQYFGPGTRLLVL.

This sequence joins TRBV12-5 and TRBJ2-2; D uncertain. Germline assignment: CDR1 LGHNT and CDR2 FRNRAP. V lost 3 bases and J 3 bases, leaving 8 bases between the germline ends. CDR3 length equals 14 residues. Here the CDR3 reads CASGLNTYTGELFF. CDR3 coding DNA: TGTGCTAGTGGTTTAAACACATACACCGGGGAGCTGTTTTTT.

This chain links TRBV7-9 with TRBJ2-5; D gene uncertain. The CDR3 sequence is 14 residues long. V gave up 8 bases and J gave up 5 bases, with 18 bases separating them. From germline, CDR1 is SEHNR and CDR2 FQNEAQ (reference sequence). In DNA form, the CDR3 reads TGTGCCAGCCTTGGAGCGATGCCCGGGGAGACCCAGTACTTC. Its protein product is CASLGAMPGETQYF.

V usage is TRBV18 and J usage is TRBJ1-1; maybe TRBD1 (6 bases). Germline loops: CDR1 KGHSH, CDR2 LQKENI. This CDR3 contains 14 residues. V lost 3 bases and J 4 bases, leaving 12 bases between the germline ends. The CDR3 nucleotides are TGTGCCAGCTCACCTTACCTCAGGGGCACTGAAGCTTTCTTT. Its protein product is CASSPYLRGTEAFF. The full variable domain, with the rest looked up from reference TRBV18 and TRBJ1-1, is NAGVMQNPRHLVRRRGQEARLRCSPMKGHSHVYWYRQLPEEGLKFMVYLQKENIIDESGMPKERFSAEFPKEGPSILRIQQVVRGDSAAYFCASSPYLRGTEAFFGQGTRLTVV.

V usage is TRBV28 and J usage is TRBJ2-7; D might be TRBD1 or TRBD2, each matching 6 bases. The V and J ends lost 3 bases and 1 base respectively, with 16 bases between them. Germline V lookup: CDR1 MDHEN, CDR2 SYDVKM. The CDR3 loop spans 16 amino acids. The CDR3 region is CASSFGGPVGSYEQYF. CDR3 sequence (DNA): TGTGCCAGCAGTTTCGGGGGCCCAGTGGGGTCCTACGAGCAGTACTTC.

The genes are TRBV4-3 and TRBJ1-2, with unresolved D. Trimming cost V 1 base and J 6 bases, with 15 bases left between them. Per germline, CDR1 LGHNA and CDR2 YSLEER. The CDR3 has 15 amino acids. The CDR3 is CASSQVVGVVNGYTF. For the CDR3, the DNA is TGCGCCAGCAGCCAAGTGGTGGGTGTCGTTAATGGCTACACCTTC.

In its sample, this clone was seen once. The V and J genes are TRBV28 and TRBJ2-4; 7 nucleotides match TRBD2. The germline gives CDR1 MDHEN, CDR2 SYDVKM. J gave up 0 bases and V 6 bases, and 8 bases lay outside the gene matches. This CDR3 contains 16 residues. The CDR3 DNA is TGTGCCAGCAGCCCACGGGGGGAGGCAGCCAAAAACATTCAGTACTTC. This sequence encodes CASSPRGEAAKNIQYF. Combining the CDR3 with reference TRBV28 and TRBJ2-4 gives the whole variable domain DVKVTQSSRYLVKRTGEKVFLECVQDMDHENMFWYRQDPGLGLRLIYFSYDVKMKEKGDIPEGYSVSREKKERFSLILESASTNQTSMYLCASSPRGEAAKNIQYFGAGTRLSVL.

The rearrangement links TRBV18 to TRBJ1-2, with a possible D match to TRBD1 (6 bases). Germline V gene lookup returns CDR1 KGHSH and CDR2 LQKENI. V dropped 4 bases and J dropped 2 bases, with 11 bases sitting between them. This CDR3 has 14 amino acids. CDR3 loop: CASSLDRRNYGYTF. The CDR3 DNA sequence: TGTGCCAGCTCACTCGACAGGAGGAACTATGGCTACACCTTC.

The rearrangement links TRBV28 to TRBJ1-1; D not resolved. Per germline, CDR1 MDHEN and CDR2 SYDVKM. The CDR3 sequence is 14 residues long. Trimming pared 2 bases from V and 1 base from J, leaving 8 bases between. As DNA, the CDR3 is TGTGCCAGCAGTTTAATACCCTCGAACACTGAAGCTTTCTTT. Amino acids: CASSLIPSNTEAFF.

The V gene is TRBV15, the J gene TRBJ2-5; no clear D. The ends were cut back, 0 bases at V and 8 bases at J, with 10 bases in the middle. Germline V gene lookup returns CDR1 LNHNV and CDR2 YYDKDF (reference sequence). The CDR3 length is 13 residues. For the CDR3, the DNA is TGTGCCACCAGCAGAGACGAGGATGGAACCCAGTACTTC. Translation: CATSRDEDGTQYF.

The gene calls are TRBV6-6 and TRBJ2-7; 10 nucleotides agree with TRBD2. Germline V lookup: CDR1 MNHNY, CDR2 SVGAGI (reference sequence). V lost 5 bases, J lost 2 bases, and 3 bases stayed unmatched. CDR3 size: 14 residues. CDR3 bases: TGTGCCAGCAGTGACCTAGCGGGAGCCTACGAGCAGTACTTC. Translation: CASSDLAGAYEQYF.

CDR3 nucleotides: TGTGCCAGCTGGGCAGTCCCCCACGAGCAGTACTTC. Its protein product is CASWAVPHEQYF. V and J are TRBV28 and TRBJ2-7, with D uncertain. Germline V gene lookup returns CDR1 MDHEN and CDR2 SYDVKM. The CDR3 is 12 amino acids. V gave up 8 bases and J gave up 5 bases, with 13 bases separating them.

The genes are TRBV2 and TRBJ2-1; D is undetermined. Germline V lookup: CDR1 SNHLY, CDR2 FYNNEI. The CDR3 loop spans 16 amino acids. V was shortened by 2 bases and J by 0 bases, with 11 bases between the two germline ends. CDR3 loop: CASSESALSSYNEQFF. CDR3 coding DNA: TGTGCCAGCAGTGAATCCGCCCTTAGCTCCTACAATGAGCAGTTCTTC.

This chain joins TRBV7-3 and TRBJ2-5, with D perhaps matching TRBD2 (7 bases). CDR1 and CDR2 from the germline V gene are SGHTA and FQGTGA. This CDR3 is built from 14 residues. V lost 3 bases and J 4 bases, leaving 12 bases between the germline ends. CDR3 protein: CASSLGGRGETQYF. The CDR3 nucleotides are TGTGCCAGCAGCTTGGGGGGGCGCGGAGAGACCCAGTACTTC.

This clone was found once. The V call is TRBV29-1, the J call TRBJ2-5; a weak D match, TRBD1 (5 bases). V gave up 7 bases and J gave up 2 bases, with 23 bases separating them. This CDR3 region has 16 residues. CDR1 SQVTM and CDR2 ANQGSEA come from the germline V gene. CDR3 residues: CSAQSGAAGLQETQYF. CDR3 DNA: TGCAGCGCCCAAAGTGGGGCCGCAGGTTTACAAGAGACCCAGTACTTC. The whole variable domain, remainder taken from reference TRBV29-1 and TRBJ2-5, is SAVISQKPSRDICQRGTSLTIQCQVDSQVTMMFWYRQQPGQSLTLIATANQGSEATYESGFVIDKFPISRPNLTFSTLTVSNMSPEDSSIYLCSAQSGAAGLQETQYFGPGTRLLVL.

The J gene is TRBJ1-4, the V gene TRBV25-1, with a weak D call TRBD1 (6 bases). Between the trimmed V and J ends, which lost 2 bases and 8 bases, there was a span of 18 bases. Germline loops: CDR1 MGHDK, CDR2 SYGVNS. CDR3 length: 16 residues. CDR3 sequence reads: CASSEDPTGAREKLFF. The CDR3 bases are TGTGCCAGCAGTGAAGATCCGACGGGGGCGAGGGAAAAACTGTTTTTT.

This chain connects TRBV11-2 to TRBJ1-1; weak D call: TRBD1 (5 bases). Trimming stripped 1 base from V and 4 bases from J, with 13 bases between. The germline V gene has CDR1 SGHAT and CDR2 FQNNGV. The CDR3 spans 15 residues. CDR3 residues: CASSLGPGRGTEAFF. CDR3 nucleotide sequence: TGTGCCAGCAGCTTAGGGCCCGGGAGGGGCACTGAAGCTTTCTTT.

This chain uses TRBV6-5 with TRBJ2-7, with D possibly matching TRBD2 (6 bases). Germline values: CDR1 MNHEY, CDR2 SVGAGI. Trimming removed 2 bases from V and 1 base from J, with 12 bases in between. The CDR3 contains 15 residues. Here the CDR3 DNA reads TGTGCCAGCAGTTACCGCGGGACTCAATCCTACGAGCAGTACTTC. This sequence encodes CASSYRGTQSYEQYF.

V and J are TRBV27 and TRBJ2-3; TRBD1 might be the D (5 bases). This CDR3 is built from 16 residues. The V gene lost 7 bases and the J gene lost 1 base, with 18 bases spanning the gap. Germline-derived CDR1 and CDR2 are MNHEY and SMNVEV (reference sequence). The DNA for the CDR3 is TGTGCCAGCAATAAGCAGGGCCTCCTAGGCACAGATACGCAGTATTTT. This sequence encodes CASNKQGLLGTDTQYF.

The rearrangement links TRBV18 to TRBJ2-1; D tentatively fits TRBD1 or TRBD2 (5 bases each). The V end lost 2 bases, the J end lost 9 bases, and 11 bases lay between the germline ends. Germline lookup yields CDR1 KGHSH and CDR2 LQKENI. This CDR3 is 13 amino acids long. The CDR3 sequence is CASSPGGRVEQFF. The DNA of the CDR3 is TGTGCCAGCTCACCAGGGGGTCGCGTTGAGCAGTTCTTC. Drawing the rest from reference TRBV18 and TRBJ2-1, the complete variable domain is NAGVMQNPRHLVRRRGQEARLRCSPMKGHSHVYWYRQLPEEGLKFMVYLQKENIIDESGMPKERFSAEFPKEGPSILRIQQVVRGDSAAYFCASSPGGRVEQFFGPGTRLTVL.

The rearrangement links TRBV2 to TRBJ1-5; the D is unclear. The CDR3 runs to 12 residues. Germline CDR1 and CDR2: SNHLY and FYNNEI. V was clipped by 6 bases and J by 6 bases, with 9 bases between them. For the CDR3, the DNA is TGTGCCAGCAGGAACCCTAGTCAGCCCCAGCATTTT. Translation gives CASRNPSQPQHF.

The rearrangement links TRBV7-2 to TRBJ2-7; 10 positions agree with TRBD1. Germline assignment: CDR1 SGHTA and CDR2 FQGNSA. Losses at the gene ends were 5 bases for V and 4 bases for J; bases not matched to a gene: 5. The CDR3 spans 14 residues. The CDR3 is CASSPRQGAYEQYF. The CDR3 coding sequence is TGTGCCAGCAGCCCAAGACAGGGGGCTTACGAGCAGTACTTC. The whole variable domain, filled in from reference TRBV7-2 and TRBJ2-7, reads GAGVSQSPSNKVTEKGKDVELRCDPISGHTALYWYRQSLGQGLEFLIYFQGNSAPDKSGLPSDRFSAERTGGSVSTLTIQRTQQEDSAVYLCASSPRQGAYEQYFGPGTRLTVT.